This is a list of T cell receptor beta chains from one sample in a study of blood T cells in healthy people across ages. Each CDR3 protein gets one entry after TCRdb re-called the 5' RACE reads with MiXCR. The sample records around 800,000 distinct CDR3 sequences, 40% to 50% being singletons. Specimen: blood. Every receptor here comes from a man between 60 and 75 years old in good health. Both conserved end residues are part of each CDR3. Fields, in order: V gene, D gene, J gene, CDR3 protein. A D gene is named only where the DNA matches it firmly.

TRBV10-3,.,TRBJ2-5,CATGNREETQYF
TRBV18,TRBD1,TRBJ2-7,CASSRTGQGGYEQYF
TRBV7-9,.,TRBJ2-7,CASSFRDPAYEQYF
TRBV28,.,TRBJ2-1,CAAGFSYNEQFF
TRBV20-1,TRBD2,TRBJ2-1,CSARDAGLAYNEQFF
TRBV6-5,.,TRBJ2-7,CASKIGTQSYEQYF
TRBV20-1,.,TRBJ1-5,CSASGSRRRNQPQHF
TRBV12-3/TRBV12-4,.,TRBJ1-1,CASSFLRTEAFF
TRBV5-1,.,TRBJ2-4,CASSFEGVRQYF
TRBV4-3,TRBD1,TRBJ2-1,CASSQGYRGFFNEQFF
TRBV4-1,TRBD1,TRBJ1-6,CANSPDRGNSPLHF
TRBV2,.,TRBJ1-5,CASSEVLQNQPQHF
TRBV7-9,.,TRBJ2-2,CASSTTRGADTGELFF
TRBV5-1,.,TRBJ1-1,CASSLGVASTEAFF
TRBV4-1,TRBD1,TRBJ2-5,CASSQGNTGGETQYF
TRBV5-1,.,TRBJ2-5,CASSSLSGDYQETQYF
TRBV7-2,.,TRBJ2-3,CASSPDKWATDTQYF
TRBV5-1,TRBD2,TRBJ2-4,CASSLVTGTSGGKNIQYF
TRBV12-3/TRBV12-4,.,TRBJ1-5,CASSPAGLSRTDQHF
TRBV7-9,TRBD1,TRBJ2-3,CASSLEGTADTQYF
TRBV7-3,.,TRBJ2-7,CASSVTGTGPQYF
TRBV10-2,.,TRBJ1-6,CASSGRSGGANNSPLHF
TRBV12-3/TRBV12-4,.,TRBJ2-7,CASSLSGQSYYEQYF
TRBV6-2/TRBV6-3,TRBD2,TRBJ2-3,CASSARGVTRGDTQYF
TRBV2,.,.,CASTWQGVGDEQYF
TRBV6-2/TRBV6-3,TRBD1,TRBJ1-5,CASRWDRGNQPQHF
TRBV11-3,TRBD2,TRBJ2-1,CASSLAWTSGASEQFF
TRBV6-5,.,TRBJ1-4,CASSSPGRTNEKLFF
TRBV9,.,.,CASSVAPWGTSLEQYF
TRBV20-1,TRBD1,TRBJ1-5,CSAGKTGANQPQHF
TRBV9,TRBD2,TRBJ2-1,CASSLGTSGRAGVGEQFF
TRBV14,TRBD1,TRBJ2-1,CASSQSSGTGKEQFF
TRBV20-1,.,TRBJ2-7,CSARDTFSYEQYF
TRBV20-1,TRBD2,TRBJ2-3,CSAREKRGLPSTDTQYF
TRBV30,.,TRBJ2-5,CAWSLGLQETQYF
TRBV4-1,.,TRBJ2-7,CASSQPGLSNYEQYF
TRBV12-3/TRBV12-4,.,TRBJ1-4,CASSRKQGSGDEKLFF
TRBV9,TRBD1,TRBJ2-3,CASSVWTGTSTDTQYF
TRBV10-3,.,TRBJ1-6,CAISSTGENSPLHF
TRBV7-9,.,TRBJ2-5,CASSLAGAKRTQYF
TRBV4-1,TRBD2,TRBJ2-3,CASSQLGLADRDTQYF
TRBV7-2,TRBD1,TRBJ1-2,CASSGPGQGDYGYTF
TRBV7-2,.,TRBJ1-1,CASSLAVDTEAFF
TRBV14,TRBD2,TRBJ2-5,CASSHVSGGETQYF
TRBV12-3/TRBV12-4,TRBD1,TRBJ2-5,CASSPSERTGKETQYF
TRBV6-5,.,TRBJ1-5,CASSYRESNQPQHF
TRBV4-1,.,TRBJ2-3,CASSQDSGGRDTQYF
TRBV12-3/TRBV12-4,TRBD2,TRBJ2-5,CASSFAGGRETQYF